This TCR beta chain originates from a study of T cell changes during pregnancy in multiple sclerosis. Measured with immunoSEQ multiplex PCR; TCRdb has only the in-frame clones, and not every one. The sample carries roughly 65,000 clones, roughly 89% recorded once. A remark on this clone: One end of the junction does not line up with germline, which may come from a read error.

The CDR3 is made up of 15 amino acids. Germline V gene lookup returns CDR1 LGHNA and CDR2 YSLEER. Sequenced here: peripheral blood, sampled in the third trimester of pregnancy. The origin of this receptor is a female donor in good health, enrolled as a control in a pregnancy study. This chain links TRBV4-3 with TRBJ1-1; D is ambiguous. The chain's CDR3 is CASRQDRSLGTEAFF. The CDR3 bases are TGCGCCAGCAGACAAGATCGGAGTCTTGGGACTGAAGCTTTCTTT.